This T cell receptor beta chain was profiled in a study of siplizumab effects on memory and regulatory T cells. A remark on this clone: Its antigen is currently unknown.

Findings of the study overall: Suppressive function of proliferating Tregs from siplizumab cultures was not confirmed. An assignable naive or memory phenotype was lacking in roughly 80-97% of proliferating CD4+ or CD8+ clones. Naive T cells apparently outstripped memory cells in diversity and seemed major alloresponse contributors. To unstimulated subsets, only a minor fraction of alloreactive clones could be mapped.

Assay used: immunoSEQ multiplex PCR; TCRdb lists only in-frame clones, some missing. The table shows 100,000 or so clones, with 94% occurring only once. Trimming took 1 base from V and 0 from J, leaving 6 bases between them. CDR3 length: 14 amino acids. From germline, CDR1 is MDHEN and CDR2 SYDVKM. The V call is TRBV28, the J call TRBJ1-1; D is undetermined. Specimen: Tregs sorted from blood. The sequence was collected from a human donor in good health. DNA for the CDR3: TGTGCCAGCAGTTTATTGCCTCTGAACACTGAAGCTTTCTTT. It yields the protein CASSLLPLNTEAFF.